Each of the 14 T cell receptor beta chains below was sequenced from the same sample in a study of cytomegalovirus exposure and HLA in healthy donors. In the PCR, 60 Vbeta and 13 Jbeta primers were used. TCRdb's table, derived via immunoSEQ multiplex PCR, lists solely in-frame clones and lacks some. The table has more than 140,000 clones, over 60% seen once. The sequencing sample was made of PBMCs. The receptors shown here come from a male donor in good health and CMV-seronegative.

This chain uses TRBV7-9 with TRBJ2-3, with D tentatively TRBD1 (6 bases). Trimming cost V 1 base and J 2 bases, with 7 bases left between them. Germline V gene lookup returns CDR1 SEHNR and CDR2 FQNEAQ (reference sequence). The CDR3 sequence is 14 residues long. CDR3 sequence (DNA): TGTGCCAGCAGCTTAGGGACAGTCACAGATACGCAGTATTTT. Translating it yields CASSLGTVTDTQYF. The full variable domain, in which reference TRBV7-9 and TRBJ2-3 provide the parts outside the CDR3, is DTGVSQNPRHKITKRGQNVTFRCDPISEHNRLYWYRQTLGQGPEFLTYFQNEAQLEKSRLLSDRFSAERPKGSFSTLEIQRTEQGDSAMYLCASSLGTVTDTQYFGPGTRLTVL.

The gene calls are TRBV5-6 and TRBJ1-1; maybe TRBD1 (5 bases). Trimming removed 0 bases from V and 1 base from J, with 7 bases in between. This CDR3 spans 14 amino acids. Germline loops: CDR1 SGHDT, CDR2 YYEEEE. The CDR3 reads CASSLEGWNTEAFF. The CDR3 DNA reads TGTGCCAGCAGCTTGGAGGGGTGGAACACTGAAGCTTTCTTT. Using reference TRBV5-6 and TRBJ1-1 for the parts outside the CDR3, the full variable domain is DAGVTQSPTHLIKTRGQQVTLRCSPKSGHDTVSWYQQALGQGPQFIFQYYEEEERQRGNFPDRFSGHQFPNYSSELNVNALLLGDSALYLCASSLEGWNTEAFFGQGTRLTVV.

This clone has only one observation. The chain couples TRBV7-2 to TRBJ2-1; no clear D. Looked up from germline, CDR1 is SGHTA and CDR2 is FQGNSA. The V and J ends lost 1 base and 13 bases respectively, with 8 bases between them. This CDR3 contains 11 residues. The DNA of the CDR3 is TGTGCCAGCAGCTTAGGGGCGAGACAGTTCTTC. This gives the protein CASSLGARQFF. Together with reference TRBV7-2 and TRBJ2-1, the CDR3 gives the full variable domain: GAGVSQSPSNKVTEKGKDVELRCDPISGHTALYWYRQSLGQGLEFLIYFQGNSAPDKSGLPSDRFSAERTGGSVSTLTIQRTQQEDSAVYLCASSLGARQFFGPGTRLTVL.

The chain links TRBV18 to TRBJ2-5; 10 nucleotides line up with TRBD1. The assigned J gene may be wrong: the sequence end matches TRBJ2-7 better. Germline V gives CDR1 KGHSH, CDR2 LQKENI. The CDR3 has 14 amino acids. CDR3 sequence: CASSTRQGAGEQYF. As DNA, the CDR3 is TGTGCCAGCTCAACCCGACAGGGGGCAGGCGAGCAGTACTTC.

The CDR3 spells CASSDGLAGVSYNEQFF. CDR3 sequence (DNA): TGTGCCAGCAGCGACGGACTAGCGGGGGTCTCCTACAATGAGCAGTTCTTC. The chain links TRBV9 to TRBJ2-1; 13 bases fit TRBD2. The V segment lost 3 bases and the J segment 0 bases; nucleotides outside the gene matches: 3. CDR3 length equals 17 residues. Germline V gene lookup returns CDR1 SGDLS and CDR2 YYNGEE.

The count of this clone is one. The chain couples TRBV4-2 to TRBJ1-4; 8 bases are shared with TRBD1. The V gene end was trimmed by 3 bases and the J gene end by 4 bases; junction bases not matched to a gene: 10. CDR1 and CDR2 (germline): LGHNA, YNFKEQ. This CDR3 is 17 amino acids long. The CDR3 coding sequence is TGTGCCAGCAGCCAGCGAACACAGGGGGAAGTTAATGAAAAACTGTTTTTT. It is translated as CASSQRTQGEVNEKLFF.

The chain combines TRBV5-1 with TRBJ2-6; D gene ambiguous. The CDR3 sequence is 14 residues long. The V end lost 1 base, the J end lost 0 bases, and 2 bases lay between the germline ends. The germline V gene has CDR1 SGHRS and CDR2 YFSETQ. In DNA, the CDR3 is TGCGCCAGCAGCTTGTACTCTGGGGCCAACGTCCTGACTTTC. Protein: CASSLYSGANVLTF. Full variable domain (remainder filled in from reference TRBV5-1 and TRBJ2-6): KAGVTQTPRYLIKTRGQQVTLSCSPISGHRSVSWYQQTPGQGLQFLFEYFSETQRNKGNFPGRFSGRQFSNSRSEMNVSTLELGDSALYLCASSLYSGANVLTFGAGSRLTVL.

This clone was counted between two and nine times. The sample holds other DNA sequences that translate to the same CDR3. This chain uses TRBV6-4 with TRBJ2-3; the match to TRBD2 covers 10 bases. The V gene end was trimmed by 5 bases and the J gene end by 1 base; junction bases not matched to a gene: 0. Germline V lookup: CDR1 MRHNA, CDR2 SNTAGT. The length of the CDR3 is 14 residues. The CDR3 loop is CASSLAGGTDTQYF. CDR3 bases: TGTGCCAGCAGTCTAGCGGGGGGCACAGATACGCAGTATTTT.

The chain combines TRBV7-2 with TRBJ2-5; 12 nucleotides align to TRBD1. Germline assignment: CDR1 SGHTA and CDR2 FQGNSA. CDR3 size: 15 residues. The V segment lost 5 bases and the J segment 5 bases; nucleotides outside the gene matches: 6. CDR3 sequence reads: CASSPGTGGGETQYF. CDR3 coding DNA: TGTGCCAGCAGCCCCGGGACAGGGGGCGGCGAGACCCAGTACTTC. Using reference TRBV7-2 and TRBJ2-5 for the parts outside the CDR3, the full variable domain is GAGVSQSPSNKVTEKGKDVELRCDPISGHTALYWYRQSLGQGLEFLIYFQGNSAPDKSGLPSDRFSAERTGGSVSTLTIQRTQQEDSAVYLCASSPGTGGGETQYFGPGTRLLVL.

This sequence joins TRBV29-1 and TRBJ2-1; 9 bases match TRBD2. The CDR3 spans 15 residues. The V gene's germline CDR1 is SQVTM and CDR2 ANQGSEA. The V segment lost 7 bases and the J segment 4 bases; nucleotides outside the gene matches: 11. The CDR3 DNA follows: TGCAGCGAACTGGGCGGGGGGGGGAGATACAATGAGCAGTTCTTC. It is translated as CSELGGGGRYNEQFF.

V usage is TRBV7-2 and J usage is TRBJ2-2, with 9 bases matching TRBD1. J was trimmed by 6 bases and V by 4 bases; bases with no gene match: 6. The CDR3 is 15 amino acids. Germline V lookup: CDR1 SGHTA, CDR2 FQGNSA. DNA of the CDR3: TGTGCCAGCAGCTCCGGGACAGGGAATTCCGGGGAGCTGTTTTTT. Protein: CASSSGTGNSGELFF. The full variable domain, rest sourced from reference TRBV7-2 and TRBJ2-2, is GAGVSQSPSNKVTEKGKDVELRCDPISGHTALYWYRQSLGQGLEFLIYFQGNSAPDKSGLPSDRFSAERTGGSVSTLTIQRTQQEDSAVYLCASSSGTGNSGELFFGEGSRLTVL.

The V and J genes are TRBV9 and TRBJ1-2; no clear D gene. This CDR3 spans 13 amino acids. Germline V gives CDR1 SGDLS, CDR2 YYNGEE. Trimming took off 0 bases at V and 0 bases at J, with 3 bases between the two ends. CDR3 DNA: TGTGCCAGCAGCGTAGTATCTAACTATGGCTACACCTTC. Residues: CASSVVSNYGYTF.

V gene TRBV10-3 combines with J gene TRBJ1-1; D is undetermined. Germline V gene data show CDR1 as ENHRY and CDR2 as SYGVKD. The CDR3 length is 15 residues. The V end was cut by 0 bases, the J end by 1 base, with 9 bases between. CDR3 in DNA: TGTGCCATCAGTGAGTCTAGAGGCTGGAACACTGAAGCTTTCTTT. Amino acids: CAISESRGWNTEAFF.

V usage is TRBV9 and J usage is TRBJ2-7; TRBD1 might be the D (7 bases). Per germline, CDR1 SGDLS and CDR2 YYNGEE. Trimming cost V 4 bases and J 1 base, with 12 bases left between them. The CDR3 consists of 14 residues. The CDR3 DNA follows: TGTGCCAGCAGCCCAGGGGGGACTTCCTACGAGCAGTACTTC. Protein: CASSPGGTSYEQYF.